This T cell receptor beta chain was captured in a study of blood T cell repertoires in COVID-19. About the study: Whether acute or convalescent, the COVID-19 samples came from the United States, Italy and Spain. T cells, B-cell-depleted T cells, or PBMCs supplied cDNA or gDNA.

Germline V gene lookup returns CDR1 SGHNT and CDR2 YYREEE (reference sequence). This CDR3 is 16 amino acids long. After removal of 4 bases from V and 5 bases from J, the junction contained 11 bases not matched to a gene. Authors' processing steps: Estimates of nucleated cell counts were drawn from the amplification of reference gene primers. Clones were read by immunoSEQ multiplex PCR, and TCRdb kept only the in-frame ones, dropping some. V, J and clone size derive from that table, while D and trimming were established from the DNA sequence. Here the sample spans about 320,000 clones, approximately 88% being singletons.

The chain employs TRBV5-4 and TRBJ1-2, with 10 bases identical to TRBD1. The sequenced sample consisted of peripheral blood. The clonotype comes from a man between 18 and 29 years old who had recovered from COVID-19. CDR3 coding DNA: TGTGCCAGCAGCCTTCCCGGGGACAGGGGAGTATATGGCTACACCTTC. It specifies CASSLPGDRGVYGYTF. Filled out from reference TRBV5-4 and TRBJ1-2, the complete variable domain reads ETGVTQSPTHLIKTRGQQVTLRCSSQSGHNTVSWYQQALGQGPQFIFQYYREEENGRGNFPPRFSGLQFPNYSSELNVNALELDDSALYLCASSLPGDRGVYGYTFGSGTRLTVV.